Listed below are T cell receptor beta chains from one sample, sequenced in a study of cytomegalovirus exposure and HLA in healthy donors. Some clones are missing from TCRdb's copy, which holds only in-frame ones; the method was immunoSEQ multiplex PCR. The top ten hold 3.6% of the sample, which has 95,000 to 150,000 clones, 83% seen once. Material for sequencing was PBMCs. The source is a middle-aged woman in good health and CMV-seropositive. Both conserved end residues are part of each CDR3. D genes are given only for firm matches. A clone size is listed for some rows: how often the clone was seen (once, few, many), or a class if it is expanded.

CDR3 DNA: TGCGCCAGCAGCTTGAATCTAGGAGGAGAGACCCAGTACTTC
CDR3 protein: CASSLNLGGETQYF
J gene: TRBJ2-5
clone size: .
D gene: .
CDR3 length: 14
V gene: TRBV5-1

CDR3 DNA: TGCGCCAGCAGCTTGTCGCGGGGGTCCTCGGGCGGCTACACCTTC
CDR3 protein: CASSLSRGSSGGYTF
J gene: TRBJ1-2
clone size: .
D gene: .
CDR3 length: 15
V gene: TRBV5-1

CDR3 DNA: TGTGCCAGCAGCCCCGGAGCGGGAGACCAAGAGACCCAGTACTTC
CDR3 protein: CASSPGAGDQETQYF
J gene: TRBJ2-5
clone size: .
D gene: TRBD2
CDR3 length: 15
V gene: TRBV7-8

CDR3 DNA: TGTGCCATCAGCGCTCAGGGATCTGGAAACACCATATATTTT
CDR3 protein: CAISAQGSGNTIYF
J gene: TRBJ1-3
clone size: .
D gene: .
CDR3 length: 14
V gene: TRBV10-3

CDR3 DNA: TGTGCCAGCAGTTATCAGGGGCTAAGTGGCTACACCTTC
CDR3 protein: CASSYQGLSGYTF
J gene: TRBJ1-2
clone size: .
D gene: .
CDR3 length: 13
V gene: TRBV27

CDR3 DNA: TGTGCCAGCAGCTTAGGACAGGCTGAAGCTTTCTTT
CDR3 protein: CASSLGQAEAFF
J gene: TRBJ1-1
clone size: .
D gene: .
CDR3 length: 12
V gene: TRBV7-9

CDR3 DNA: TGTGCCAGCAGCACCGACAGGGGCCCCTCTGCGTTCACCGGGGAGCTGTTTTTT
CDR3 protein: CASSTDRGPSAFTGELFF
J gene: TRBJ2-2
clone size: .
D gene: TRBD1
CDR3 length: 18
V gene: TRBV7-9

CDR3 DNA: TGTGCCAGCAGCTTGGTGGCGGGGGGCGTAAAGACCCAGTACTTC
CDR3 protein: CASSLVAGGVKTQYF
J gene: TRBJ2-5
clone size: .
D gene: TRBD2
CDR3 length: 15
V gene: TRBV5-8

CDR3 DNA: TGTGCCAGCAGTGCAGAGGTGGGTACTGAAGCTTTCTTT
CDR3 protein: CASSAEVGTEAFF
J gene: TRBJ1-1
clone size: .
D gene: .
CDR3 length: 13
V gene: TRBV6-6

CDR3 DNA: TGTGCCAGCAGCCCGGGGTTCACTGAAGCTTTCTTT
CDR3 protein: CASSPGFTEAFF
J gene: TRBJ1-1
clone size: .
D gene: .
CDR3 length: 12
V gene: TRBV28

CDR3 DNA: TGTGCCTGGACAGCCCGGGGGGAGACCCAGTACTTC
CDR3 protein: CAWTARGETQYF
J gene: TRBJ2-5
clone size: .
D gene: .
CDR3 length: 12
V gene: TRBV30

CDR3 DNA: TGTGCCAGTAGTAGGACAGCTATCTCTGGGGCCAACGTCCTGACTTTC
CDR3 protein: CASSRTAISGANVLTF
J gene: TRBJ2-6
clone size: .
D gene: .
CDR3 length: 16
V gene: TRBV19

CDR3 DNA: TGTGCCATCATGGGGAGCCTGGACGAGCAGTACTTC
CDR3 protein: CAIMGSLDEQYF
J gene: TRBJ2-7
clone size: .
D gene: .
CDR3 length: 12
V gene: TRBV10-3

CDR3 DNA: TGTGCCAGCAGCTTGATGGGGTCTAGCGGTACGGCCGGGGAGCTGTTTTTT
CDR3 protein: CASSLMGSSGTAGELFF
J gene: TRBJ2-2
clone size: .
D gene: TRBD2
CDR3 length: 17
V gene: TRBV5-4

CDR3 DNA: TGCGCCAGCAGCTTGGATGGGCAGGGTGGCGAAAAACTGTTTTTT
CDR3 protein: CASSLDGQGGEKLFF
J gene: TRBJ1-4
clone size: .
D gene: .
CDR3 length: 15
V gene: TRBV5-1

CDR3 DNA: TGTGCCAGCAGAGGGGTCCAGGGCACTGAAGCTTTCTTT
CDR3 protein: CASRGVQGTEAFF
J gene: TRBJ1-1
clone size: .
D gene: .
CDR3 length: 13
V gene: TRBV2

CDR3 DNA: TGTGCCAGCAGTGTCCGGGACTTTCCCTACGAGCAGTACTTC
CDR3 protein: CASSVRDFPYEQYF
J gene: TRBJ2-7
clone size: once
D gene: .
CDR3 length: 14
V gene: TRBV6-1

CDR3 DNA: TGTGCCAGCAGCTTGGCGGGAGTTTATACCGGGGAGCTGTTTTTT
CDR3 protein: CASSLAGVYTGELFF
J gene: TRBJ2-2
clone size: .
D gene: .
CDR3 length: 15
V gene: TRBV5-4

CDR3 DNA: TGTGCCAGCAGCTTGGGGACAGGGGGCGAGATGACCTACGAGCAGTACTTC
CDR3 protein: CASSLGTGGEMTYEQYF
J gene: TRBJ2-7
clone size: once
D gene: TRBD1
CDR3 length: 17
V gene: TRBV7-9

CDR3 DNA: TGTGCCAGCAGCCCGGGACTAGCGTACTTCTTC
CDR3 protein: CASSPGLAYFF
J gene: TRBJ2-1
clone size: once
D gene: TRBD2
CDR3 length: 11
V gene: TRBV27

CDR3 DNA: TGTGCCAGCAGATCTCAGTTTAGCGGGAGTCTCGGTGAGCAGTTCTTC
CDR3 protein: CASRSQFSGSLGEQFF
J gene: TRBJ2-1
clone size: .
D gene: TRBD2
CDR3 length: 16
V gene: TRBV28

CDR3 DNA: TGTGCCAGCAGCCCTCATCCGGTCGGCTACAATGAGCAGTTCTTC
CDR3 protein: CASSPHPVGYNEQFF
J gene: TRBJ2-1
clone size: .
D gene: .
CDR3 length: 15
V gene: TRBV5-5

CDR3 DNA: TGTGCCTGGACAGGACTAGGGGGTGAAAAACTGTTTTTT
CDR3 protein: CAWTGLGGEKLFF
J gene: TRBJ1-4
clone size: .
D gene: .
CDR3 length: 13
V gene: TRBV30

CDR3 DNA: TGTGCCAGCAGATATACTGGGGGGGGCACTGAAGCTTTCTTT
CDR3 protein: CASRYTGGGTEAFF
J gene: TRBJ1-1
clone size: .
D gene: .
CDR3 length: 14
V gene: TRBV27

CDR3 DNA: TGTGCCAGCAGCGAGGTGGGTAGCGGGAGGGCCCATGAGCAGTTCTTC
CDR3 protein: CASSEVGSGRAHEQFF
J gene: TRBJ2-1
clone size: .
D gene: TRBD2
CDR3 length: 16
V gene: TRBV7-8

CDR3 DNA: TGTGCCAGCAGCGCCGACTTTGCGGAGACCCAGTACTTC
CDR3 protein: CASSADFAETQYF
J gene: TRBJ2-5
clone size: .
D gene: .
CDR3 length: 13
V gene: TRBV7-3

CDR3 DNA: TGTGCCAGCAGTGTAGAGCTTAGCTCCTACAATGAGCAGTTCTTC
CDR3 protein: CASSVELSSYNEQFF
J gene: TRBJ2-1
clone size: .
D gene: .
CDR3 length: 15
V gene: TRBV27

CDR3 DNA: TGTGCCAGCAGTCCGCCTAGCGGGAGGGATGAGCAGTTCTTC
CDR3 protein: CASSPPSGRDEQFF
J gene: TRBJ2-1
clone size: .
D gene: TRBD2
CDR3 length: 14
V gene: TRBV28

CDR3 DNA: TGTGCCAGCAGACGTGGACAGGGGGCAGGTGGCTACACCTTC
CDR3 protein: CASRRGQGAGGYTF
J gene: TRBJ1-2
clone size: once
D gene: TRBD1
CDR3 length: 14
V gene: TRBV14

CDR3 DNA: TGTGCCAGCAGCAAATATCCGGGTTTGAATGAGCAGTTCTTC
CDR3 protein: CASSKYPGLNEQFF
J gene: TRBJ2-1
clone size: .
D gene: .
CDR3 length: 14
V gene: TRBV21-1

CDR3 DNA: TGTGCCAGCAGTGATCAGGGACAGACATACGAGCAGTACTTC
CDR3 protein: CASSDQGQTYEQYF
J gene: TRBJ2-7
clone size: .
D gene: TRBD1
CDR3 length: 14
V gene: TRBV2

CDR3 DNA: TGCGCCAGCAGCCCACAGGGAACCCAAGCTGGAAACACCATATATTTT
CDR3 protein: CASSPQGTQAGNTIYF
J gene: TRBJ1-3
clone size: .
D gene: .
CDR3 length: 16
V gene: TRBV5-1

CDR3 DNA: TGTGCCAGCAGCTCGACGGGGGAGAGGGATTCACCCCTCCACTTT
CDR3 protein: CASSSTGERDSPLHF
J gene: TRBJ1-6
clone size: .
D gene: .
CDR3 length: 15
V gene: TRBV7-9

CDR3 DNA: TGTGCCAGCAGTTTATCCGGGGGATATAGCACAGATACGCAGTATTTT
CDR3 protein: CASSLSGGYSTDTQYF
J gene: TRBJ2-3
clone size: .
D gene: .
CDR3 length: 16
V gene: TRBV27

CDR3 DNA: TGTGCCAGCAGTTTCGGGAGAACCTACGAGCAGTACTTC
CDR3 protein: CASSFGRTYEQYF
J gene: TRBJ2-7
clone size: .
D gene: .
CDR3 length: 13
V gene: TRBV28

CDR3 DNA: TGTGCCAGCAGTTCAAGACTAGCGGGCGACCCCTACGAGCAGTACTTC
CDR3 protein: CASSSRLAGDPYEQYF
J gene: TRBJ2-7
clone size: few
D gene: TRBD2
CDR3 length: 16
V gene: TRBV27

CDR3 DNA: TGTGCCACCCGGGACAGGAGCTCCTACGAGCAGTACTTC
CDR3 protein: CATRDRSSYEQYF
J gene: TRBJ2-7
clone size: .
D gene: TRBD1
CDR3 length: 13
V gene: TRBV2

CDR3 DNA: TGTGCCAGCAGTTCCGACAACAGAGGCTACACCTTC
CDR3 protein: CASSSDNRGYTF
J gene: TRBJ1-2
clone size: .
D gene: .
CDR3 length: 12
V gene: TRBV28

CDR3 DNA: TGTGCCAGCAGCGTAGGGTCTGGGGGGGCGCAGGATAACGAGCAGTACTTC
CDR3 protein: CASSVGSGGAQDNEQYF
J gene: TRBJ2-7
clone size: few
D gene: .
CDR3 length: 17
V gene: TRBV9

CDR3 DNA: TGCGCCAGCAGCCATCCGGGACAGGGAGTTCCAAGAACCATGAACACTGAAGCTTTCTTT
CDR3 protein: CASSHPGQGVPRTMNTEAFF
J gene: TRBJ1-1
clone size: .
D gene: TRBD1
CDR3 length: 20
V gene: TRBV4-1

CDR3 DNA: TGCGCCAGCAGACCTACGACAGGGACGGGCACTGAAGCTTTCTTT
CDR3 protein: CASRPTTGTGTEAFF
J gene: TRBJ1-1
clone size: few
D gene: TRBD1
CDR3 length: 15
V gene: TRBV5-1

CDR3 DNA: TGTGCCAGCAGCTTAGCCGTAAAAGGAAACACCATATATTTT
CDR3 protein: CASSLAVKGNTIYF
J gene: TRBJ1-3
clone size: .
D gene: .
CDR3 length: 14
V gene: TRBV7-2

CDR3 DNA: TGTGCCAGCACCAGACAGAGCTCCTACGAGCAGTACTTC
CDR3 protein: CASTRQSSYEQYF
J gene: TRBJ2-7
clone size: .
D gene: .
CDR3 length: 13
V gene: TRBV18

CDR3 DNA: TGCACCAGCAGCTTTAATCCTCCACAGGGGGAAGGTACTGAAGCTTTCTTT
CDR3 protein: CTSSFNPPQGEGTEAFF
J gene: TRBJ1-1
clone size: .
D gene: .
CDR3 length: 17
V gene: TRBV1

CDR3 DNA: TGCGCCAGCAGCCAAGTCGTTGGAGGCTCCTACGAGCAGTACTTC
CDR3 protein: CASSQVVGGSYEQYF
J gene: TRBJ2-7
clone size: .
D gene: .
CDR3 length: 15
V gene: TRBV4-1

CDR3 DNA: TGTGCCAGCAGCGTATCCGCTGCGTTGTGGGCCAACGTCCTGACTTTC
CDR3 protein: CASSVSAALWANVLTF
J gene: TRBJ2-6
clone size: once
D gene: .
CDR3 length: 16
V gene: TRBV9

CDR3 DNA: TGTGCCAGCAGCTTAGCCTCGCCCGATTTCAGGTCTGGAAACACCATATATTTT
CDR3 protein: CASSLASPDFRSGNTIYF
J gene: TRBJ1-3
clone size: .
D gene: .
CDR3 length: 18
V gene: TRBV7-6

CDR3 DNA: TGTGCCTGGAGTGCGGGAGGGGAAGGCTACACCTTC
CDR3 protein: CAWSAGGEGYTF
J gene: TRBJ1-2
clone size: once
D gene: .
CDR3 length: 12
V gene: TRBV30

CDR3 DNA: TGTGCCAGCAGCTCCACTAGCGGGACACCCACAGATACGCAGTATTTT
CDR3 protein: CASSSTSGTPTDTQYF
J gene: TRBJ2-3
clone size: .
D gene: TRBD2
CDR3 length: 16
V gene: TRBV7-2

CDR3 DNA: TGTGCCAGCAGCCCACTAGCGGGAGGCGTCGAGCAGTTCTTC
CDR3 protein: CASSPLAGGVEQFF
J gene: TRBJ2-1
clone size: many
D gene: TRBD2
CDR3 length: 14
V gene: TRBV7-6

CDR3 DNA: TGTTCCAGCAGCGACACAGCAGATACGCAGTATTTT
CDR3 protein: CSSSDTADTQYF
J gene: TRBJ2-3
clone size: .
D gene: .
CDR3 length: 12
V gene: TRBV7-9

CDR3 DNA: TGTGCCAGCAGCCCTCTAGGCGCCTCCTACGAGCAGTACTTC
CDR3 protein: CASSPLGASYEQYF
J gene: TRBJ2-7
clone size: .
D gene: .
CDR3 length: 14
V gene: TRBV9

CDR3 DNA: TGTGCCAGCAGCCATGCACAGGGCCGCTATCTGTTTTTT
CDR3 protein: CASSHAQGRYLFF
J gene: TRBJ1-4
clone size: .
D gene: .
CDR3 length: 13
V gene: TRBV14

CDR3 DNA: TGTGCCAGCAGCTTGGCCGGCGGGAAGGCCGTTTCCTACGAGCAGTACTTC
CDR3 protein: CASSLAGGKAVSYEQYF
J gene: TRBJ2-7
clone size: .
D gene: .
CDR3 length: 17
V gene: TRBV5-6

CDR3 DNA: TGTGCTAGTGGTTTGGTACGTAGCAGGGAGAACACTGAAGCTTTCTTT
CDR3 protein: CASGLVRSRENTEAFF
J gene: TRBJ1-1
clone size: .
D gene: .
CDR3 length: 16
V gene: TRBV12-5

CDR3 DNA: TGTTCCAGCAGCTTGGGGTGGGAGCAGTACTTC
CDR3 protein: CSSSLGWEQYF
J gene: TRBJ2-5
clone size: few
D gene: .
CDR3 length: 11
V gene: TRBV7-9

CDR3 DNA: TGTGCCAGTAGTAAAAGGACAGGGGACTACGAGCAGTACTTC
CDR3 protein: CASSKRTGDYEQYF
J gene: TRBJ2-7
clone size: .
D gene: TRBD1
CDR3 length: 14
V gene: TRBV19

CDR3 DNA: TGTGCCAGCAGTGGGGTTGGTCTAGCGGGAGGTCACGAGCAGTACTTC
CDR3 protein: CASSGVGLAGGHEQYF
J gene: TRBJ2-7
clone size: .
D gene: TRBD2
CDR3 length: 16
V gene: TRBV28

CDR3 DNA: TGTGCCAGCAGTTTAGGGTGGGGGGGCGAGCAGTACTTC
CDR3 protein: CASSLGWGGEQYF
J gene: TRBJ2-7
clone size: .
D gene: TRBD2
CDR3 length: 13
V gene: TRBV27

CDR3 DNA: TGTGCCAGCAGCTCAGGGGTTCAGCCCCAGCATTTT
CDR3 protein: CASSSGVQPQHF
J gene: TRBJ1-5
clone size: few
D gene: .
CDR3 length: 12
V gene: TRBV7-9